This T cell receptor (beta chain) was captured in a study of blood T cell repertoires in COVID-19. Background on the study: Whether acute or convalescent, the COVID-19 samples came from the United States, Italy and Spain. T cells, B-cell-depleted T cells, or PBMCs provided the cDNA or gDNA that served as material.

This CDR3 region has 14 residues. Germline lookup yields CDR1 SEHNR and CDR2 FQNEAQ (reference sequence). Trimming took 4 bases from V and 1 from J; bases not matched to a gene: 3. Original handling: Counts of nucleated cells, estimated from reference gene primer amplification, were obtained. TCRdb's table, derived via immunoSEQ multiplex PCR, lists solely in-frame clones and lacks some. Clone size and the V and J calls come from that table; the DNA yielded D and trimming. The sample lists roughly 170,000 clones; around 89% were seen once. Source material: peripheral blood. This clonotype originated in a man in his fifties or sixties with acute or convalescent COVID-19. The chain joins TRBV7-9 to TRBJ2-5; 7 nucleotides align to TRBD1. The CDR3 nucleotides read TGTGCCAGCAGCTCCGGGACAGTCCAAGAGACCCAGTACTTC. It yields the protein CASSSGTVQETQYF.